The 10 T cell receptor beta chains in this list originate from one sample, sequenced in a study of neurological immune-mediated disorders. TCRdb reprocessed the 5' RACE reads via MiXCR and lists one record per CDR3 protein. This table holds approximately 46,000 distinct CDR3 sequences, approximately 10% found once. The sequencing input was PBMCs. Every receptor here comes from a man between 65 and 85 years old with HTLV-1-associated myelopathy (HAM/TSP).

The J gene is TRBJ1-1, the V gene TRBV12-3 or TRBV12-4, with a possible D match to TRBD1 (5 bases). Trimming removed 6 bases from V and 5 bases from J, with 10 bases in between. The CDR3 loop spans 12 amino acids. The CDR3 here is CASSQGWTEAFF. Here the CDR3 DNA reads TGTGCCAGCAGCCAGGGATGGACTGAAGCTTTCTTT.

This clonotype has at least ten counts. The gene calls are TRBV10-2 and TRBJ2-3; D possibly corresponds to TRBD1 (5 bases). Trimming took 6 bases from V and 2 from J, leaving 12 bases between them. This CDR3 region has 14 residues. Germline V gives CDR1 WSHSY, CDR2 SAAADI. CDR3: CASRGAGPTDTQYF. The CDR3 coding sequence is TGCGCCAGCAGAGGGGCAGGGCCCACAGATACGCAGTATTTT.

This clonotype was recorded at least ten times. The chain has TRBV12-3 or TRBV12-4 and TRBJ2-1; 7 bases are a match to TRBD2. This CDR3 comprises 14 residues. The V and J ends lost 4 bases and 3 bases, in that order; junction bases with no gene match: 3. The chain's CDR3 is CASSWLAVYNEQFF. CDR3 DNA sequence: TGTGCCAGCAGTTGGCTAGCGGTCTACAATGAGCAGTTCTTC.

This clonotype occurred many times. This chain joins TRBV6-5 and TRBJ2-2; no clear D. V shed 2 bases and J shed 7 bases, with 8 bases lying between them. CDR3 length equals 13 residues. CDR1 and CDR2 (germline): MNHEY, SVGAGI. CDR3 sequence: CASSYRRVGELFF. Here the CDR3 DNA reads TGTGCCAGCAGTTACAGGCGTGTCGGGGAGCTGTTTTTT.

The chain links TRBV5-1 to TRBJ2-3; tentatively, D is TRBD2 (5 bases). The CDR3 is made up of 15 amino acids. From germline, CDR1 is SGHRS and CDR2 YFSETQ. V lost 0 bases and J 2 bases, leaving 10 bases between the germline ends. Written as DNA, the CDR3 is TGCGCCAGCAGCTTGGATCCGGACTTCACAGATACGCAGTATTTT. It encodes CASSLDPDFTDTQYF.

This clonotype was seen repeatedly, ten times or more. The chain is built from TRBV4-2 and TRBJ2-1; maybe TRBD2 (7 bases). Germline assignment: CDR1 LGHNA and CDR2 YNFKEQ. V lost 4 bases to trimming and J lost 3 bases, with 13 bases between them. The CDR3 contains 15 residues. This chain's CDR3 is CASSPTGGLYNEQFF. The CDR3 region has the DNA TGTGCCAGCAGCCCCACCGGGGGGCTCTACAATGAGCAGTTCTTC.

Ten or more counts support this clonotype. The gene calls are TRBV21-1 and TRBJ2-1. TRBV21-1 counts as a pseudogene. This CDR3 comprises 14 residues. CDR3 bases: TGTGCCAGCAGCAAAGCGCTTCGAAGCAATGAGCAGTTCTTC. Residues: CASSKALRSNEQFF.

This clonotype occurred many times. J is TRBJ2-6 and V is TRBV15; D may be TRBD1 (5 bases). CDR3 size: 15 residues. V was clipped by 6 bases and J by 0 bases, with 9 bases between them. Germline assignment: CDR1 LNHNV and CDR2 YYDKDF (reference sequence). The CDR3: CATRDTGSGANVLTF. The DNA of the CDR3 is TGTGCCACCAGAGATACAGGCTCTGGGGCCAACGTCCTGACTTTC.

This clonotype was counted ten times or more. This rearrangement joins TRBV5-5 to TRBJ2-5, with 7 bases identical to TRBD1. This CDR3 has 16 amino acids. J lost 2 bases, V lost 6 bases, and 13 bases had no gene match. In germline, CDR1 is SGHKS, CDR2 YYEKEE (reference sequence). The CDR3 spells CASTNTPGTVQETQYF. The CDR3 DNA sequence: TGTGCCAGCACAAACACCCCAGGGACAGTTCAAGAGACCCAGTACTTC.

This clonotype was seen ten or more times. This sequence joins TRBV5-1 and TRBJ2-3; D may be TRBD1 or TRBD2 (5 bases each). The germline gives CDR1 SGHRS, CDR2 YFSETQ. V was trimmed by 5 bases and J by 6 bases, leaving 13 bases between them. This CDR3 has 13 residues. CDR3 in amino acids: CASRGTSMDTQYF. The DNA for the CDR3 is TGCGCCAGCAGGGGGACGTCCATGGATACGCAGTATTTT.